This passage covers 26 T cell receptor beta chains from one sample sequenced in a study of tumor-infiltrating lymphocytes in primary liver carcinoma. Taking about 18-30 mg of unsorted bulk tissue, the authors co-extracted RNA and DNA. A constant-region primer primed TCR beta cDNA synthesis from about 490 ng of total RNA. Three nested multiplex PCR rounds, a slightly modified ARM-PCR, produced the libraries for TCR beta. TRBV1-TRBV30 forward and Cbeta reverse primers drove the first two approximately 11-cycle rounds. TCRdb re-derived calls from the multiplex PCR reads in MiXCR, one entry per CDR3 protein. The sample shows some 190,000 distinct CDR3 sequences, around four fifths of them seen only once. Sequences were obtained from tumor tissue from primary liver carcinoma. Source of these receptors: a man in his forties with primary liver carcinoma and hepatitis B virus infection.

As to this clonotype: The germline gene is not matched at one end of the junction; a read error may be the cause. This sequence joins TRBV14 and TRBJ2-6; D call uncertain. Germline loops: CDR1 SGHDN, CDR2 FVKESK. This CDR3 has 15 residues. As DNA, the CDR3 is TGTTCCAGCAGCCAAGGCGCAACTGGGGCCAACGTCCTGACTTTC. Residues: CSSSQGATGANVLTF.

A word on this clonotype: At one of its ends the junction is not consistent with the germline gene, which may arise from a read error. This chain connects TRBV11-2 to TRBJ1-5; a possible D gene is TRBD1 (5 bases). The germline V gene encodes CDR1 SGHAT and CDR2 FQNNGV. The CDR3 length is 17 residues. CDR3 sequence: CVSSLVGVRGHNQPQHF. DNA of the CDR3: TGTGTCAGCAGCTTAGTAGGGGTAAGAGGGCACAATCAGCCCCAGCATTTT.

In regard to this clonotype: One base away lies a much larger clone, so this may be a sequencing read error. The chain carries TRBV2 and TRBJ1-1, with D perhaps TRBD1 (5 bases). Trimming stripped 6 bases from V and 7 bases from J, with 15 bases between. From germline, CDR1 is SNHLY and CDR2 FYNNEI. The CDR3 extends over 13 amino acids. The CDR3 bases are TGTGCCAGCAGGAGGGTCAGTCAGGGTGAAGCTTTCTTT. It codes for CASRRVSQGEAFF.

On this clonotype itself: At one boundary the junction diverges from the germline segment, which might be a read error. The chain combines TRBV29-1 with TRBJ1-2; TRBD1 might be the D (5 bases). Germline lookup yields CDR1 SQVTM and CDR2 ANQGSEA. The CDR3 is 14 amino acids. CDR3 sequence reads: CSAREDTGSYGYVF. CDR3 coding DNA: TGCAGCGCCAGGGAGGATACAGGATCTTATGGCTACGTCTTC.

A word on this clonotype: At one end the junction does not follow the germline gene, possibly because of a read error. CDR3 in amino acids: CSVTGPGNTGELLF. The CDR3 DNA sequence: TGCAGCGTTACCGGGCCGGGGAACACCGGGGAGCTGTTATTT. The V and J genes are TRBV29-1 and TRBJ2-2; D is perhaps TRBD2 (5 bases). Germline values: CDR1 SQVTM, CDR2 ANQGSEA. This CDR3 comprises 14 residues.

The CDR3 spells CASIMRRTETQYF. CDR3 in DNA: TGTGCCAGCATCATGAGACGGACAGAGACCCAGTACTTC. The V and J genes are TRBV6-6 and TRBJ2-5; no reliable D call. Looked up from germline, CDR1 is MNHNY and CDR2 is SVGAGI (reference sequence). Trimming removed 7 bases at V and 4 bases at J, with 13 bases between. The CDR3 covers 13 residues.

Concerning this clonotype itself: One end of the junction varies from germline; a read error may be responsible. This chain connects TRBV11-3 to TRBJ2-7; 7 bases map to TRBD1. This CDR3 region has 13 residues. Germline V gives CDR1 SGHNT, CDR2 YENEEA. The CDR3 nucleotides are TGTGCAAGCAGCGTGGGACAGTCTTACGAGGAGTACTTC. It is translated as CASSVGQSYEEYF.

Details on this clonotype: The conserved phenylalanine or tryptophan is not found at the CDR3 terminus, so this likely reflects a read error. CDR3 amino acids: CATRQEQQREYGQFI. As DNA, the CDR3 is TGTGCCACCAGACAAGAACAGCAGCGGGAGTACGGGCAGTTCATC. This chain connects TRBV4-2 to TRBJ2-1, with TRBD2 matching over 8 bases. Germline trimming cut 10 bases from V and 12 bases from J; bases unmatched to any gene: 20. Looked up from germline, CDR1 is LGHNA and CDR2 is YNFKEQ. The CDR3 covers 15 residues.

On this clonotype: As the CDR3 is not closed by the conserved phenylalanine or tryptophan, this likely results from a read error. V and J are TRBV29-1 and TRBJ2-1, with 7 positions matching TRBD2. The CDR3 spans 17 residues. The germline V gene encodes CDR1 SQVTM and CDR2 ANQGSEA. CDR3: CSIEGRVLAEIYNEQFL. The CDR3 DNA follows: TGCAGCATTGAAGGGAGGGTCCTAGCGGAGATCTACAATGAGCAGTTCTTA.

V usage is TRBV30 and J usage is TRBJ1-4; D is perhaps TRBD1 (6 bases). The CDR3 consists of 13 residues. CDR1 is GTSNPN, CDR2 SVGIG, per germline (reference sequence). V lost 7 bases to trimming and J lost 4 bases, with 13 bases between them. CDR3 loop: CALEAGDNEKLFF. The CDR3 nucleotides are TGTGCCTTAGAGGCAGGGGATAATGAAAAACTGTTTTTT.

This rearrangement joins TRBV12-3 or TRBV12-4 to TRBJ1-6; perhaps TRBD1 as D (5 bases). With 6 bases removed from V and 10 bases from J, the gap between germline ends came to 19 bases. This CDR3 region has 15 residues. CDR3 nucleotides: TGTGCCAGCAGCCGGGGCAGGAGAGCAGGATCACCCCTCCACTTT. This encodes CASSRGRRAGSPLHF.

Regarding this clonotype: A read error may account for a junction end that differs from germline. CDR3 protein: CASSQEEGSLQYF. CDR3 bases: TGCGCCAGCAGCCAAGAGGAGGGCAGTTTACAGTACTTT. The rearrangement joins TRBV4-3 to TRBJ2-4; D perhaps matches TRBD2 (6 bases). This CDR3 contains 13 residues. Germline CDR1 and CDR2: LGHNA and YSLEER.

This clonotype was detected only once. No conserved phenylalanine or tryptophan is present at the end of the CDR3, so a read error is the likely explanation. J is TRBJ1-5 and V is TRBV6-2 or TRBV6-3; TRBD1 might be the D (6 bases). There are 20 residues in the CDR3. Per germline, CDR1 MNHEY and CDR2 SVGEGT. The CDR3 DNA reads TGTACCAGCAATTACTCGGACTCTCGACAGGTTAAGGTGTCCCGTCAGCCCCAGCATGTT. Protein product: CTSNYSDSRQVKVSRQPQHV.

There are many counts of this clonotype. The rearrangement links TRBV5-1 to TRBJ1-4, with D hard to call. Germline lookup yields CDR1 SGHRS and CDR2 YFSETQ. This CDR3 is 15 amino acids long. V dropped 0 bases and J dropped 5 bases, with 11 bases sitting between them. This CDR3 reads CASSLDGRPNEKLFF. The DNA of the CDR3 is TGCGCCAGCAGCTTGGATGGCCGACCGAATGAAAAACTGTTTTTT.

In the case of this clonotype: The junction and the germline gene differ at one end; a read error may be behind it. The chain couples TRBV4-3 to TRBJ2-7; TRBD2 is a possible D gene (6 bases). The CDR3 loop spans 15 amino acids. CDR1 LGHNA and CDR2 YSLEER come from the germline V gene. The CDR3 sequence is CASSLDRDSGYEQYF. The CDR3 region has the DNA TGCGCCAGCAGCCTAGATCGGGATAGCGGCTACGAGCAATACTTC.

This chain uses TRBV5-5 with TRBJ2-3; 10 nucleotides agree with TRBD2. Germline CDR1 is SGHKS and CDR2 is YYEKEE (reference sequence). V was pared by 9 bases and J by 6 bases, with 16 bases of the junction left unmatched. This CDR3 region has 16 residues. CDR3 nucleotide sequence: TGTGCCACGAGCCTCTTAGCAGCGGGAGGGGGGGATACGCAGTATTTT. It specifies CATSLLAAGGGDTQYF.

To note about this clonotype: This could be a read error, since a much larger clone is one nucleotide away. The chain carries TRBV4-2 and TRBJ2-3; D may be TRBD2 (6 bases). Germline loops: CDR1 LGHNA, CDR2 YNFKEQ. CDR3 size: 15 residues. Here the CDR3 DNA reads TGTGCCAGCAGCCCTAGGGCGGGACTCGCAGATGCGCAGTATTTT. It yields the protein CASSPRAGLADAQYF.

In the case of this clonotype: A read error is likely, as this CDR3 ends without the conserved phenylalanine or tryptophan. The V and J genes are TRBV12-3 or TRBV12-4 and TRBJ1-5, with D unclear. There are 13 residues in the CDR3. This CDR3 is CTSSLGSNQPQHY. The CDR3 DNA sequence: TGTACCAGCAGTCTGGGGAGCAATCAGCCCCAGCATTAT.

Notes on this clonotype: Germline is not matched at one junction end, which may reflect a read error. The chain uses TRBV7-9 and TRBJ2-7, with 10 bases aligning to TRBD2. The CDR3 runs 15 residues. Germline-derived CDR1 and CDR2 are SEHNR and FQNEAQ (reference sequence). The CDR3 sequence is CTSLVAGGSTYEQYF. CDR3 bases: TGTACCAGCCTTGTAGCGGGAGGCTCCACTTACGAGCAGTACTTC.

In regard to this clonotype: The junction differs from germline at one of its ends, possibly a read error. The V call is TRBV11-2, the J call TRBJ2-4; the D is unclear. The CDR3 spans 15 residues. CDR1 and CDR2 (germline): SGHAT, FQNNGV. In DNA, the CDR3 is TGCGCCAGAACCACTTCGGCGGTACCCAAAAACATTCAGTACTTC. Its protein is CARTTSAVPKNIQYF. The whole variable domain, remainder taken from reference TRBV11-2 and TRBJ2-4, is EAGVAQSPRYKIIEKRQSVAFWCNPISGHATLYWYQQILGQGPKLLIQFQNNGVVDDSQLPKDRFSAERLKGVDSTLKIQPAKLEDSAVYLCARTTSAVPKNIQYFGAGTRLSVL.

The chain couples TRBV29-1 to TRBJ2-2, with D maybe TRBD2 (6 bases). CDR1 is SQVTM, CDR2 ANQGSEA, per germline. V lost 8 bases, J lost 9 bases, and 19 bases lay in between. This CDR3 contains 13 residues. CDR3 in amino acids: CSIGGRRTWELFF. In DNA, the CDR3 is TGCAGCATTGGGGGGAGGCGGACCTGGGAGCTGTTTTTT.

This clonotype was observed once. The final CDR3 position lacks the conserved phenylalanine or tryptophan, pointing to a likely read error. The chain couples TRBV5-1 to TRBJ2-3; no reliable D call. V lost 0 bases and J 9 bases, leaving 8 bases between the germline ends. This CDR3 comprises 12 residues. CDR1 and CDR2 from the germline V gene are SGHRS and YFSETQ. The CDR3 bases are TGCGCCAGCAGCTTGGAGGTGGGCACGCAGTATATT. Amino acid sequence: CASSLEVGTQYI.

About this clonotype itself: The conserved phenylalanine or tryptophan is not found at the CDR3 terminus, so this likely reflects a read error. The chain carries TRBV29-1 and TRBJ1-2; no firm D call. Germline V gene sequence: CDR1 SQVTM, CDR2 ANQGSEA. The V and J ends lost 6 bases and 3 bases respectively, with 14 bases between them. This CDR3 has 13 amino acids. The DNA for the CDR3 is TGCAGCGTGTATATTGCACGCGACTATGGCTACACCTTA. Translation: CSVYIARDYGYTL.

This chain's CDR3 is CANSSEDSNQPQHF. CDR3 DNA sequence: TGTGCCAACAGCAGCGAGGATAGCAATCAGCCCCAGCATTTT. The rearrangement joins TRBV21-1 to TRBJ1-5. TRBV21-1 represents a pseudogene. The CDR3 totals 14 residues.

With regard to this clonotype: The junction departs from germline at one end; a sequencing error may be responsible. The V call is TRBV29-1, the J call TRBJ2-1, with D possibly called TRBD1 or TRBD2 (5 bases each). Germline-derived CDR1 and CDR2 are SQVTM and ANQGSEA. The CDR3 is 12 residues long. In DNA, the CDR3 is TGCAGTGTTGAATTCCGGGGCGGTGAGCAGTTCTTC. Translated, it gives CSVEFRGGEQFF.

As to this clonotype: No conserved phenylalanine or tryptophan is present at the end of the CDR3, so a read error is the likely explanation. This chain connects TRBV7-3 to TRBJ2-7; tentative D call: TRBD1 (5 bases). This CDR3 is 12 amino acids long. Germline CDR1 SGHTA, CDR2 FQGTGA. The CDR3 sequence is CVSSFRVHEQYS. The CDR3 DNA follows: TGTGTCAGCAGCTTCAGGGTCCACGAGCAGTACTCC.